The rows below give T cell receptor beta chains drawn from one sample of a study of T cells expressing NK-cell markers. From the 5' RACE reads, TCRdb lists one entry per CDR3 protein and no DNA. The ten top clones account for 4% to 5%, within a sample of hundreds of thousands of distinct CDR3 sequences. Sequences were obtained from blood T cells: a sorted CD56 or NKG2C T cell subset, CD4+ or CD8+ T cells, or bulk PBMC T cells (not recorded which). The receptors stem from a woman between 18 and 70 years old in good health. CDR3s include the opening cysteine and the closing phenylalanine or tryptophan.

>TRBV7-2|TRBJ2-1|14
CASSLELADNEQFF
>TRBV7-2|TRBJ2-4|16
CASSLELRLAKNIQYF
>TRBV20-1|TRBJ2-1|12
CSAQGTYNEQFF
>TRBV28|TRBJ2-5|12
CASNQGQETQYF
>TRBV29-1|TRBJ2-4|12
CSVVQGHDIQYF
>TRBV6-5|TRBJ2-7|12
CASSSTSYEQYF
>TRBV6-1|TRBJ1-5|14
CASSGQGINQPQHF
>TRBV5-6|TRBJ2-6|16
CASSLLGGAGANVLTF
>TRBV20-1|TRBJ2-7|15
CSAPGSGSLAYEQYF
>TRBV28|TRBJ1-5|15
CASSFPYSRDQPQHF
>TRBV6-2/TRBV6-3|TRBJ1-5|14
CASSYIQENQPQHF
>TRBV29-1|TRBJ2-1|13
CSAPGLANNEQFF
>TRBV12-3/TRBV12-4|TRBJ2-2|15
CASSRLPREGGELFF
>TRBV5-6|TRBJ2-5|15
CASSPGQGHGETQYF
>TRBV7-3|TRBJ2-7|15
CASSSGRGLSYEQYF
>TRBV5-1|TRBJ2-1|15
CASNPRQGGHNEQFF
>TRBV25-1|TRBJ2-1|16
CASSEELAGRYNEQFF
>TRBV29-1|TRBJ2-3|14
CSVGGGAVTDTQYF
>TRBV3-1|TRBJ2-3|14
CASSRAGDTDTQYF
>TRBV20-1|TRBJ2-1|14
CSARWLAGNNEQFF
>TRBV24-1|TRBJ1-5|18
CATSDSRGDIYSNQPQHF
>TRBV20-1|TRBJ1-1|16
CSADRTGGGMNTEAFF
>TRBV7-2|TRBJ2-7|16
CASSLGPSGSQYEQYF
>TRBV11-2|TRBJ2-1|18
CASSLVLRGLANYNEQFF
>TRBV7-3|TRBJ1-2|14
CASSPEGANYGYTF
>TRBV28|TRBJ2-3|13
CASSLQGVITQYF
>TRBV4-3|TRBJ1-5|13
CASSQGVNQPQHF
>TRBV29-1|TRBJ2-1|11
CSVGQSNEQFF
>TRBV7-2|TRBJ2-1|16
CASSLDPGLGVNEQFF
>TRBV6-1|TRBJ2-2|13
CASIRRRPGELFF
>TRBV4-3|TRBJ2-3|16
CASSQDVSFGTDTQYF
>TRBV12-3/TRBV12-4|TRBJ1-1|16
CATQPQGYLGNTEAFF
>TRBV7-2|TRBJ2-3|15
CASSSAGGGTDTQYF
>TRBV12-3/TRBV12-4|TRBJ2-3|13
CASSSFSGDTQYF
>TRBV12-3/TRBV12-4|TRBJ1-2|13
CASSLDGLYGYTF
>TRBV2|TRBJ2-1|11
CASSPVNEQFF
>TRBV29-1|TRBJ2-7|15
CSVEDHGGTSYEQYF
>TRBV7-2|TRBJ1-2|14
CASSIQGPAYGYTF
>TRBV12-3/TRBV12-4|TRBJ1-1|15
CASSLGWGRDTEAFF
>TRBV5-6|TRBJ1-5|14
CASRYWTGGQPQHF
>TRBV6-1|TRBJ1-3|14
CASRVGQGGNTIYF
>TRBV12-3/TRBV12-4|TRBJ2-1|13
CASSTGQPQEQFF
>TRBV5-1|TRBJ2-3|14
CASSLPDSTDTQYF
>TRBV7-2|TRBJ2-7|17
CASRAARAGGNSYEQYF
>TRBV30|TRBJ2-7|17
CAWSPRAVTSAPYEQYF
>TRBV14|TRBJ1-2|13
CASSQVHNPQETF
>TRBV7-3|TRBJ2-1|17
CASSLTPSGSSYNEQFF
>TRBV9|TRBJ1-1|14
CASSTLDRSTEAFF
>TRBV20-1|TRBJ2-7|15
CSARGTSANSYEQYF
>TRBV20-1|TRBJ2-1|12
CSANVEYNEQFF
>TRBV20-1|TRBJ1-3|16
CSARDPATASGNTIYF
>TRBV4-3|TRBJ1-5|13
CASSQEEGQPQHF
>TRBV11-3|TRBJ2-5|17
CASSLGRDRVVQETQYF